Presented here are 22 T cell receptor beta chains from one specimen sequenced in a study of Ad26.COV2.S vaccination and SARS-CoV-2 variants. This table comes from immunoSEQ multiplex PCR, and its TCRdb copy is limited to in-frame clones, with some not included. This sample yields hundreds of thousands of clones, of which 80% to 90% are seen a single time; roughly 3.1% belongs to the top ten. Stated treatment: roughly 18 received Ad26.COV2.S at low or high dose, single or two shots; several received placebo; per-sample allocation not given. At day 63 after the first vaccine or placebo injection, samples were drawn. The source was peripheral blood, collected in a trial of Ad26.COV2.S vaccine versus placebo. All receptors come from a person aged 18 to 65 who received the Ad26.COV2.S COVID-19 vaccine or a placebo.

The chain has TRBV5-1 and TRBJ1-2; D remains unclear. The CDR3 extends over 15 amino acids. The V gene lost 0 bases and the J gene lost 4 bases, with 13 bases spanning the gap. Per germline, CDR1 SGHRS and CDR2 YFSETQ. In DNA, the CDR3 is TGCGCCAGCAGCTTGGCGATAGCAGGAGGCTATGGCTACACCTTC. Protein product: CASSLAIAGGYGYTF.

The chain joins TRBV3-1 (or the pseudogene TRBV3-2) to TRBJ1-2, with 10 positions matching TRBD1. CDR1 is LGHDT and CDR2 is YNNKEL in the germline V gene (reference sequence). J was trimmed by 8 bases and V by 4 bases; bases with no gene match: 4. The CDR3 is 13 residues long. CDR3: CASSRGQGRGYTF. CDR3 DNA sequence: TGTGCCAGCAGCCGGGGACAGGGGAGAGGCTACACCTTC.

The genes are TRBV30 and TRBJ2-1; D is perhaps TRBD1 (6 bases). CDR1 is GTSNPN and CDR2 is SVGIG in the germline V gene (reference sequence). The CDR3 is 14 amino acids. V was pared by 3 bases and J by 4 bases, with 13 bases between. CDR3 loop: CAWRDRTAYNEQFF. Here the CDR3 DNA reads TGTGCCTGGAGGGATCGGACAGCATACAATGAGCAGTTCTTC.

The CDR3: CASHRDRETDTQYF. In DNA, the CDR3 is TGCGCCAGCCACCGGGACAGGGAGACAGATACGCAGTATTTT. The chain couples TRBV5-1 to TRBJ2-3, with TRBD1 identical over 9 bases. V dropped 7 bases and J dropped 3; count of bases not matched to a gene: 6. The CDR3 runs 14 residues. Germline CDR1 reads SGHRS; CDR2 reads YFSETQ.

The chain couples TRBV5-1 to TRBJ2-4, with D possibly matching TRBD2 (5 bases). V gave up 0 bases and J gave up 8 bases, with 15 bases separating them. Looked up from germline, CDR1 is SGHRS and CDR2 is YFSETQ. The CDR3 extends over 15 amino acids. The CDR3 DNA sequence: TGCGCCAGCAGCTTGGGAGGGTCTACCGGGGACATTCAGTACTTC. It encodes CASSLGGSTGDIQYF.

The rearrangement links TRBV2 to TRBJ1-2, with no clear D. The CDR3 is 16 amino acids. The V gene's germline CDR1 is SNHLY and CDR2 FYNNEI. The V end lost 7 bases, the J end lost 6 bases, and 24 bases lay between the germline ends. CDR3 bases: TGTGCCAGCACCTCAGCCGCCGGGGTTCGTGTGGATGGCTACACCTTC. Its protein product is CASTSAAGVRVDGYTF.

This clone has only a few counts. The rearrangement joins TRBV3-1 (or the pseudogene TRBV3-2) to TRBJ2-7, with unresolved D. This CDR3 region has 13 residues. Looked up from germline, CDR1 is LGHDT and CDR2 is YNNKEL (reference sequence). V lost 4 bases, J lost 0 bases, and 7 bases lay in between. The CDR3 nucleotides are TGTGCCAGCAGCCGTAGAGCCTCCTACGAGCAGTACTTC. Translating it yields CASSRRASYEQYF.

This clone was counted between two and nine times. The chain couples TRBV4-1 to TRBJ1-5; 7 bases are a match to TRBD1. V was pared by 4 bases and J by 6 bases, with 6 bases of the junction left unmatched. Germline loops: CDR1 MGHRA, CDR2 YSYEKL. The length of the CDR3 is 14 residues. This chain's CDR3 is CASSPSGGSQPQHF. CDR3 bases: TGCGCCAGCAGCCCCTCAGGGGGGTCTCAGCCCCAGCATTTT.

The chain combines TRBV30 with TRBJ1-5, with TRBD1 matching 8 bases. Trimming took 3 bases from V and 6 from J; bases not matched to a gene: 13. CDR3 size: 16 residues. The germline CDR1 and CDR2 sequences are GTSNPN and SVGIG (reference sequence). CDR3 sequence: CAWRPPGGESGQPQHF. The CDR3 DNA reads as TGTGCCTGGAGACCGCCAGGGGGCGAGTCCGGTCAGCCCCAGCATTTT.

The chain joins TRBV5-8 to TRBJ1-6; 9 bases match TRBD1. J gave up 9 bases and V 0 bases, and 4 bases lay outside the gene matches. The CDR3 sequence is 15 residues long. Germline V CDR1 and CDR2: SGHTS, YDEGEE. The CDR3 DNA sequence: TGTGCCAGCAGCTTGGTGACAGGGGGACGTTCACCCCTCCACTTT. It translates to CASSLVTGGRSPLHF.

As to this clone: The same CDR3 arises from other DNA sequences in this sample as well. V and J are TRBV30 and TRBJ1-1; D gene uncertain. The CDR3 contains 13 residues. Trimming took 0 bases from V and 2 from J, leaving 7 bases between them. In germline, CDR1 is GTSNPN, CDR2 SVGIG (reference sequence). CDR3 residues: CAWSVNRNTEAFF. In nucleotides, the CDR3 is TGTGCCTGGAGTGTGAATAGAAACACTGAAGCTTTCTTT.

The chain combines TRBV9 with TRBJ2-2; 8 bases are shared with TRBD1. Unmatched junction bases numbered 11, after V lost 3 bases and J lost 1 base. This CDR3 contains 18 residues. The germline CDR1 and CDR2 sequences are SGDLS and YYNGEE. The CDR3 nucleotides are TGTGCCAGCAGCGAGGCCCCTATCGGACAGGGGAACACCGGGGAGCTGTTTTTT. Translation gives CASSEAPIGQGNTGELFF.

V gene TRBV23-1 combines with J gene TRBJ2-1, with D unclear. TRBV23-1 is given ORF status, its function remaining uncertain. The CDR3 is made up of 13 amino acids. V shed 3 bases and J shed 7 bases, with 10 bases lying between them. This chain's CDR3 is CASSHKAWNEQFF. CDR3 coding DNA: TGCGCCAGCAGTCACAAGGCCTGGAATGAGCAGTTCTTC.

The V and J genes are TRBV21-1 and TRBJ2-5; TRBD2 reflects the table's D call only, with no check against the DNA. TRBV21-1 is tagged as a pseudogene. CDR3 length: 14 amino acids. CDR3 sequence reads: CASSKVGGIETQYF. The CDR3, as DNA: TGTGCCAGCAGCAAAGTGGGCGGGATAGAGACCCAGTACTTC.

The chain carries TRBV7-2 and TRBJ2-1; D not resolved. Per germline, CDR1 SGHTA and CDR2 FQGNSA. The V gene lost 5 bases and the J gene lost 8 bases, with 7 bases spanning the gap. The CDR3 consists of 11 residues. The CDR3 DNA is TGTGCCAGCAGCAAGTTCGATGAGCAGTTCTTC. Protein product: CASSKFDEQFF.

The rearrangement joins TRBV7-9 to TRBJ2-2; D perhaps matches TRBD1 (6 bases). Trimming shortened V by 10 bases and J by 5 bases, and 32 bases separated the two germline ends. Germline CDR1 is SEHNR and CDR2 is FQNEAQ (reference sequence). The CDR3 consists of 19 residues. CDR3 sequence: CATPTTVQGRGGETGELFF. Written as DNA, the CDR3 is TGTGCCACCCCGACGACCGTACAGGGAAGAGGTGGGGAGACCGGGGAGCTGTTTTTT.

A word on this clone: The sample contains more than one DNA sequence encoding this CDR3. The chain couples TRBV11-2 to TRBJ1-2; D is undetermined. The CDR3 length is 11 residues. Germline values: CDR1 SGHAT, CDR2 FQNNGV. The ends were cut back, 6 bases at V and 1 base at J, with 3 bases in the middle. The CDR3 nucleotides are TGTGCCAGCAGTCTTAACTATGGCTACACCTTC. Translation gives CASSLNYGYTF.

The chain is built from TRBV18 and TRBJ1-6; D is undetermined. V was shortened by 0 bases and J by 8 bases, with 8 bases between the two germline ends. The CDR3 spans 14 residues. The germline gives CDR1 KGHSH, CDR2 LQKENI. For the CDR3, the DNA is TGTGCCAGCTCACCACCGATCGCGGATTCACCCCTCCACTTT. As protein: CASSPPIADSPLHF.

V and J are TRBV29-1 and TRBJ1-4; TRBD1 matches 8 bases. The CDR3 spans 15 residues. J lost 4 bases, V lost 4 bases, and 8 bases had no gene match. CDR1 and CDR2 from the germline V gene are SQVTM and ANQGSEA. CDR3: CSVGKTGGGNEKLFF. DNA of the CDR3: TGCAGCGTTGGGAAAACAGGGGGAGGTAATGAAAAACTGTTTTTT.

CDR3: CASSRYLAAGTGLYEQYF. In DNA form, the CDR3 reads TGCGCCAGCAGCCGATATTTAGCCGCCGGGACAGGCCTCTACGAGCAGTACTTC. The chain couples TRBV4-1 to TRBJ2-7; 8 nucleotides line up with TRBD1. From germline, CDR1 is MGHRA and CDR2 YSYEKL. With 4 bases clipped from V and 3 bases from J, the junction kept 17 bases outside the gene matches. This CDR3 spans 18 amino acids.

On this clone: Different DNA sequences within this sample yield the same CDR3. The chain uses TRBV4-1 and TRBJ2-7; no firm D call. Per the germline V gene, CDR1 is MGHRA and CDR2 is YSYEKL. The CDR3 runs to 12 residues. V lost 1 base and J 4 bases, leaving 5 bases between the germline ends. The CDR3 spells CASSQGGYEQYF. DNA of the CDR3: TGCGCCAGCAGCCAAGGGGGTTACGAGCAGTACTTC.

A remark on this clone: This sample includes further DNA sequences coding for the same CDR3. This chain connects TRBV7-9 to TRBJ2-3; TRBD2 is a possible D gene (5 bases). Deletions cut 5 bases from V and 1 base from J, with 13 bases between. Germline values: CDR1 SEHNR, CDR2 FQNEAQ (reference sequence). This CDR3 region has 15 residues. The chain's CDR3 is CASSPPGSGTDTQYF. CDR3 sequence (DNA): TGTGCCAGCAGCCCTCCGGGGTCTGGCACAGATACGCAGTATTTT.